What follows are 4 T cell receptor beta chains derived from one specimen sequenced in a study of blood T cells in healthy people across ages. Together with a sample-barcoded 5' primer, a J-beta primer mix was included in a second PCR lasting about 7 to 11 cycles. MiXCR, run by TCRdb on the 5' RACE reads, gives a single entry per CDR3 protein. The profile shows 800,000 to 1,000,000 distinct CDR3 sequences, around 49% of them singletons. The specimen was blood. These receptors originate from a young man in good health.

This clonotype was seen a few times. The CDR3 sequence is CASSQDPGPTQYF. DNA of the CDR3: TGCGCCAGCAGCCAAGACCCGGGACCCACGCAGTATTTT. The gene calls are TRBV4-1 and TRBJ2-3, with D tentatively TRBD1 or TRBD2 (5 bases each). The germline V gene has CDR1 MGHRA and CDR2 YSYEKL. CDR3 length: 13 residues. The germline V and J ends were trimmed by 0 bases and 9 bases, with 10 bases remaining between them.

The chain joins TRBV25-1 to TRBJ2-3; D is unclear. CDR1 and CDR2 (germline): MGHDK, SYGVNS. This CDR3 region has 14 residues. The V and J ends lost 6 bases and 0 bases respectively, with 10 bases between them. The CDR3 DNA follows: TGTGCCAGCAGGGACCTCGCTAGCACAGATACGCAGTATTTT. Protein product: CASRDLASTDTQYF.

This rearrangement joins TRBV29-1 to TRBJ2-2, with D possibly being TRBD1 (6 bases). CDR1 SQVTM and CDR2 ANQGSEA come from the germline V gene. V shed 8 bases and J shed 9 bases, with 16 bases lying between them. This CDR3 is built from 12 residues. The CDR3 region has the DNA TGCAGCTACACTAGGGGGTCCAGGGAGCTGTTTTTT. Protein product: CSYTRGSRELFF.

This clonotype was seen more than once but under ten times. This chain connects TRBV20-1 to TRBJ2-7; either TRBD1 or TRBD2 may supply D (5 bases each). V was shortened by 0 bases and J by 2 bases, with 14 bases between the two germline ends. Per the germline V gene, CDR1 is DFQATT and CDR2 is SNEGSKA (reference sequence). The CDR3 spans 15 residues. The CDR3 loop is CSARDRGRETYEQYF. Here the CDR3 DNA reads TGCAGTGCTAGAGATCGGGGCAGGGAGACCTACGAGCAGTACTTC.